This is a list of T cell receptor beta chains from one sample in a study of T cell responses to AZD1222 COVID-19 vaccine. Clones were read by immunoSEQ multiplex PCR, and TCRdb kept only the in-frame ones, dropping some. The sample includes about 260,000 clones, 80% to 95% seen only once; the top ten take less than 0.65%. The starting material was peripheral blood, obtained on day 0 of AZD1222 vaccination. The receptors were gathered from an adult in good health. CDR3s include the opening cysteine and the closing phenylalanine or tryptophan. Fields, in order: J gene, D gene, V gene, clone size, CDR3 protein, CDR3 DNA. D genes are given only for firm matches. A clone size is listed for some rows: how often the clone was seen (once, few, many), or a class if it is expanded.

TRBJ1-6 | - | TRBV2 | - | CASSERVGNSPLHF | TGTGCCAGCAGTGAACGGGTGGGTAATTCACCCCTCCACTTT
TRBJ2-7 | TRBD1 | TRBV27 | - | CASSSVGQGPNYEQYF | TGTGCCAGCAGTTCCGTCGGACAGGGGCCTAACTACGAGCAGTACTTC
TRBJ2-7 | - | TRBV20-1 | - | CSALIGEQYF | TGCAGTGCCCTCATAGGCGAGCAGTACTTC
TRBJ2-3 | TRBD2 | TRBV5-1 | - | CASSIVIAGSSTQYF | TGCGCCAGCAGCATCGTGATAGCGGGTTCTAGTACGCAGTATTTT
TRBJ2-7 | TRBD2 | TRBV10-2 | - | CASSRTSANEQYF | TGCGCCAGCTCCCGGACTAGCGCAAACGAGCAGTACTTC
TRBJ1-1 | - | TRBV30 | once | CAWSVKAGSTEAFF | TGTGCCTGGAGTGTCAAGGCAGGGTCGACTGAAGCTTTCTTT
TRBJ2-7 | TRBD2 | TRBV4-3 | - | CASSQAASGRAASYEQYF | TGCGCCAGCAGCCAAGCGGCTAGCGGGAGGGCTGCTTCCTACGAGCAGTACTTC
TRBJ2-1 | TRBD1 | TRBV2 | - | CASTEGYRGNEQFF | TGTGCCAGCACCGAGGGGTACAGGGGGAATGAGCAGTTCTTC
TRBJ2-7 | - | TRBV15 | - | CATSRRQVPSYEQYF | TGTGCCACCAGCCGAAGACAGGTACCTTCCTACGAGCAGTACTTC
TRBJ2-7 | TRBD2 | TRBV12-3/TRBV12-4 | - | CASSISGGGEQYF | TGTGCCAGCAGTATCTCGGGCGGGGGCGAGCAGTACTTC
TRBJ1-2 | - | TRBV5-1 | - | CASSLGQSDYGYTF | TGCGCCAGCAGCTTAGGACAGTCAGACTATGGCTACACCTTC
TRBJ1-6 | - | TRBV5-1 | - | CASSLVQASSYNSPLHF | TGCGCCAGCAGCTTGGTGCAGGCGAGCTCCTATAATTCACCCCTCCACTTT
TRBJ1-4 | - | TRBV5-1 | - | CASSLGSGGEKLFF | TGCGCCAGCAGCTTGGGAAGCGGGGGTGAAAAACTGTTTTTT
TRBJ2-5 | - | TRBV20-1 | once | CSALPEETQYF | TGCAGTGCTCTCCCGGAGGAGACCCAGTACTTC
TRBJ2-7 | TRBD1 | TRBV27 | - | CASSISPTGAYEQYF | TGTGCCAGCAGTATCTCCCCGACAGGGGCCTACGAGCAGTACTTC
TRBJ2-2 | TRBD2 | TRBV12-5 | - | CASGLSPSGVSTGELFF | TGTGCTAGTGGTTTGTCCCCTAGCGGGGTTAGCACCGGGGAGCTGTTTTTT
TRBJ1-2 | - | TRBV5-6 | - | CASSPGGVYGYTF | TGTGCCAGCAGCCCGGGTGGGGTCTATGGCTACACCTTC
TRBJ1-5 | - | TRBV19 | once | CASSIDRAFGGNQPQHF | TGTGCCAGTAGTATAGATCGGGCTTTTGGGGGCAATCAGCCCCAGCATTTT
TRBJ2-7 | TRBD1 | TRBV7-2 | - | CASSFRQGAREQYF | TGTGCCAGCAGCTTTAGACAGGGGGCTCGGGAGCAGTACTTC
TRBJ2-7 | TRBD2 | TRBV2 | - | CASSESGRPPLWHF | TGTGCCAGCAGTGAAAGCGGGAGGCCCCCCCTATGGCACTTC
TRBJ2-3 | TRBD2 | TRBV7-9 | - | CASSWTSGTNTDTQYF | TGTGCCAGCAGCTGGACTAGCGGGACGAACACAGATACGCAGTATTTT
TRBJ2-4 | TRBD2 | TRBV20-1 | - | CSASPLAGARNIQYF | TGCAGTGCTAGTCCCCTAGCGGGAGCTCGTAACATTCAGTACTTC
TRBJ2-7 | - | TRBV6-2/TRBV6-3 | - | CASSYPDRIYEQYF | TGTGCCAGCAGTTATCCGGACAGAATCTACGAGCAGTACTTC
TRBJ1-6 | - | TRBV28 | - | CASSLGGEGSPLHF | TGTGCCAGCAGTTTGGGGGGGGAGGGTTCACCCCTCCACTTT
TRBJ2-1 | TRBD1 | TRBV4-2 | once | CASSHLLGQGKNEQFF | TGTGCCAGCAGCCATCTGCTGGGACAGGGGAAAAATGAGCAGTTCTTC
TRBJ1-1 | - | TRBV6-5 | - | CASRPGQLNTEAFF | TGTGCCAGCAGACCGGGACAATTGAACACTGAAGCTTTCTTT
TRBJ1-3 | - | TRBV5-6 | once | CASSRVSGNTIYF | TGTGCCAGCAGTAGGGTCTCTGGAAACACCATATATTTT
TRBJ1-5 | - | TRBV6-5 | - | CASSYTGAQPQHF | TGTGCCAGCAGTTACACGGGGGCTCAGCCCCAGCATTTT
TRBJ1-5 | - | TRBV21-1 | - | CASSKARTGMEDQPQHF | TGTGCCAGCAGCAAAGCGCGGACAGGGATGGAGGATCAGCCCCAGCATTTT
TRBJ2-1 | - | TRBV10-3 | few | CAISGGVWKFF | TGTGCCATCAGTGGGGGGGTATGGAAGTTCTTC
TRBJ2-3 | - | TRBV5-4 | few | CASSSSTDTQYF | TGTGCCAGCAGCTCTAGCACAGATACGCAGTATTTT
TRBJ2-5 | TRBD1 | TRBV27 | - | CASSIYFTGTGGQETQYF | TGTGCCAGCAGTATCTACTTTACCGGGACAGGGGGGCAAGAGACCCAGTACTTC
TRBJ1-2 | - | TRBV12-3/TRBV12-4 | - | CASSPRVPPHYTF | TGTGCCAGCAGTCCCCGGGTGCCTCCTCACTACACCTTC
TRBJ2-3 | - | TRBV5-1 | - | CASSPTTSSGPPDTQYF | TGCGCCAGCAGCCCTACCACTAGTTCGGGGCCCCCAGATACGCAGTATTTT
TRBJ1-3 | TRBD1 | TRBV7-2 | once | CASRVTGAGNTIYF | TGTGCCAGCAGGGTAACAGGGGCCGGAAACACCATATATTTT
TRBJ1-4 | - | TRBV7-9 | - | CASSRAMTPQGEKLFF | TGTGCCAGCAGCCGCGCAATGACCCCGCAGGGTGAAAAACTGTTTTTT
TRBJ1-1 | - | TRBV10-3 | - | CAISEPRDEAFF | TGTGCCATCAGTGAGCCGAGAGATGAAGCTTTCTTT
TRBJ2-3 | TRBD2 | TRBV5-4 | - | CASSLGGGGSTDTQYF | TGTGCCAGCAGCTTGGGGGGCGGGGGGAGCACAGATACGCAGTATTTT
TRBJ1-2 | - | TRBV2 | - | CASLPYDGYTF | TGTGCCAGCCTACCATATGATGGCTACACCTTC
TRBJ2-3 | - | TRBV12-3/TRBV12-4 | - | CASSLSDTQYF | TGTGCCAGCAGTTTAAGCGATACGCAGTATTTT
TRBJ2-7 | TRBD1 | TRBV6-2/TRBV6-3 | - | CASSYRATRGSHPYEQYF | TGTGCCAGCAGTTACCGCGCTACCAGGGGGAGCCACCCCTACGAGCAGTACTTC
TRBJ2-7 | TRBD2 | TRBV7-2 | - | CASSLEGTSGYEQYF | TGTGCCAGCAGCTTAGAGGGGACTAGCGGCTACGAGCAGTACTTC